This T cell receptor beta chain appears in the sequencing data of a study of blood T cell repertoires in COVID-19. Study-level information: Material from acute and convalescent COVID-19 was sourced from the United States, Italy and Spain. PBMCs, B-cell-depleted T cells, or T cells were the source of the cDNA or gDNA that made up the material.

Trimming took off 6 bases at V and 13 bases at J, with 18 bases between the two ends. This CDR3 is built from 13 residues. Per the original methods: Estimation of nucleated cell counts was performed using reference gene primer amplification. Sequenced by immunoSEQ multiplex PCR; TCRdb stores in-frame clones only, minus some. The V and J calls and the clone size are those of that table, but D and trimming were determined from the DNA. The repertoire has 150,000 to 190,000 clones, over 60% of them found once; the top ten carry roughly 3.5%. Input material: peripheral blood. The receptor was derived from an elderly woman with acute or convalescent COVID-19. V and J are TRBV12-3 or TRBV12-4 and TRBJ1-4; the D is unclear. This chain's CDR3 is CASSLVGGTLLFF. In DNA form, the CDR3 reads TGTGCCAGCAGCCTAGTCGGAGGTACACTACTGTTTTTT.